This record looks at one TCR beta chain sequence and its context. What it binds is unknown. This CDR3 region has 16 residues. In germline, CDR1 is LNHNV, CDR2 YYDKDF (reference sequence). Trimming took 1 base from V and 1 from J, leaving 13 bases between them. Produced via immunoSEQ multiplex PCR; TCRdb's table is partial and in-frame only. The data contain roughly 29,000 clones, around 90% of them singletons. The data derive from a study of OX40 agonist ivuxolimab in advanced cancers. About the study: Dose-escalation patients were diagnosed with hepatocellular carcinoma, melanoma, renal cell cancer or head and neck cancer.

Whole-study findings and limits: Dosing at 0.1 to 3.0 mg/kg was accompanied by clonal expansion of CD4+ and CD8+ blood T cells by week 6.

The source of this sequence is an adult with an advanced solid tumor such as melanoma, head and neck, liver or kidney cancer. The sample here was CD4+ or CD8+ T cells sorted from blood, taken in a trial of the OX40 agonist ivuxolimab. The chain has TRBV15 and TRBJ2-5; D unclear. CDR3 in DNA: TGTGCCACCAGCAGAGTTGGCCCCCCCTCCCAAGAGACCCAGTACTTC. It translates to CATSRVGPPSQETQYF.